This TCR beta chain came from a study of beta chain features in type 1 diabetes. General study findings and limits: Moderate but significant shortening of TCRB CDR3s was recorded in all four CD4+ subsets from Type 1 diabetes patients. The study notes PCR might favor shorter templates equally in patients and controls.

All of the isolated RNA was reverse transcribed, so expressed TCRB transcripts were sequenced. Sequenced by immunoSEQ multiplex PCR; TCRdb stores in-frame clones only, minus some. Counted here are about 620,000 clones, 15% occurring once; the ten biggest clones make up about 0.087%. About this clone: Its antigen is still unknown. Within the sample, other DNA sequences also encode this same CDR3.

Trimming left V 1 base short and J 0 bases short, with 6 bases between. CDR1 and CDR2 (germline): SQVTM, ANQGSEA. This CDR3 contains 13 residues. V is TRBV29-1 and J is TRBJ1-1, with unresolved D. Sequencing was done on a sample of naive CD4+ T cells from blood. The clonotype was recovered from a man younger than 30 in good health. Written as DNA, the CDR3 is TGCAGCGTTGAAGGCAGGCTGAACACTGAAGCTTTCTTT. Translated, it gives CSVEGRLNTEAFF.